This is a list of T cell receptor beta chains from one sample in a study of identical twins. A single record per CDR3 protein comes from TCRdb applying MiXCR to the 5' RACE reads. This sample yields roughly 1.6 million distinct CDR3 sequences, of which about 32% are seen a single time; around 0.25% belongs to the top ten. Source material: cord blood. The receptors were sampled from a newborn girl in good health. The CDR3 runs from the conserved cysteine through the conserved F or W. Clone size is not always given. Where it is, it says once, few, many or a class for expanded clones.

J gene	clone size	V gene	CDR3 protein
TRBJ2-1	few	TRBV7-2	CASSLGGTRVYNEQFF
TRBJ2-1	-	TRBV20-1	CSARAGSFYNEQFF
TRBJ1-1	few	TRBV29-1	CSVDLGGTEAFF
TRBJ2-1	many	TRBV5-1	CASSLATSGGYNEQFF
TRBJ1-2	few	TRBV27	CASSLGQGRLGYGYTF
TRBJ2-1	-	TRBV20-1	CSVRGGNEQFF
TRBJ1-5	-	TRBV10-3	CATTAQGSNQPRHF
TRBJ1-1	-	TRBV3-1	CASSQGVRGRWTEAFF
TRBJ2-2	few	TRBV28	CASSRRAGPGELFF
TRBJ2-7	-	TRBV12-3/TRBV12-4	CASSLIRVPYEQYF
TRBJ2-3	-	TRBV5-1	CASSLSPTPQDTQYF
TRBJ2-5	-	TRBV7-6	CASSLYYGQETQYF
TRBJ2-5	-	TRBV6-2/TRBV6-3	CASLFPGLGGSETQYF
TRBJ2-5	few	TRBV6-6	CASSYRVGSQETQYF
TRBJ2-3	few	TRBV3-1	CASSQDLASGRAGSTDTQYF
TRBJ2-2	-	TRBV27	CASSGTFTGELFF
TRBJ2-1	-	TRBV7-2	CASSLQGLMNEQFF
TRBJ1-2	-	TRBV2	CATAVIPIHYGYTF
TRBJ2-4	few	TRBV24-1	CATSDSTGSRNIQYF
TRBJ2-5	few	TRBV25-1	CASSDSWGETQYF
TRBJ1-1	-	TRBV12-3/TRBV12-4	CASRGPLGVGNTEAFF
TRBJ1-1	-	TRBV25-1	CASSPSGGDTEAFF
TRBJ2-1	-	TRBV10-3	CAISAAGGAEQFF
TRBJ1-2	-	TRBV12-3/TRBV12-4	CASSFVQGTYGYTF
TRBJ1-2	-	TRBV5-6	CASNPGGGGQTYGYTF
TRBJ1-6	-	TRBV4-1	CASSQEHTIYWSSYNSPLHF
TRBJ2-3	-	TRBV7-2	CASSLKSGGADTQYF
TRBJ1-5	-	TRBV6-1	CASSGAGRDQPQHF
TRBJ1-4	few	TRBV28	CASSEGARALEKLFF
TRBJ1-5	-	TRBV20-1	CSARSETGDVRPQHF
TRBJ2-1	-	TRBV13	CASSLLAGGLRERFF